These T cell receptor beta chains were read from a single sample in a study of cytomegalovirus exposure and HLA in healthy donors. Libraries were prepared by immunoSEQ multiplex PCR; TCRdb keeps only in-frame clonotypes and omits some of them. This sample has around 150,000 clones; about four fifths occur once, and the top ten carry 2.2%. The source material was PBMCs. The receptors here all came from a man in his thirties or forties in good health and CMV-seronegative. Both conserved end residues are part of each CDR3. The order of the fields is J gene, V gene, D gene, clone size, CDR3 DNA, CDR3 protein. The D gene is left open where the match is weak. Size values are once, few and many counts, or a class for expanded clones, and some rows have none.

J: TRBJ1-1; V: TRBV28; D: NA; size: once; DNA: TGTGCCAGCAGTTTACCATGGAACACTGAAGCTTTCTTT; CDR3: CASSLPWNTEAFF
J: TRBJ2-7; V: TRBV7-9; D: TRBD1; size: NA; DNA: TGTGCCAGCAGCTCCATCGACAGGGGGGTCTACGAGCAGTACTTC; CDR3: CASSSIDRGVYEQYF
J: TRBJ2-7; V: TRBV7-2; D: TRBD2; size: once; DNA: TGTGCCAGCAGCTTAGGTGGGGGGGGTGGCTACGAGCAGTACTTC; CDR3: CASSLGGGGGYEQYF
J: TRBJ1-1; V: TRBV4-2; D: TRBD1; size: NA; DNA: TGTGCCAGCAGCCGGGGACAGGGGGTCCATTCAGAAGCTTTCTTT; CDR3: CASSRGQGVHSEAFF
J: TRBJ1-1; V: TRBV5-4; D: TRBD1; size: NA; DNA: TGTGCCAGCAGCCTCTACAGGGGCGCAGCTTTCTTT; CDR3: CASSLYRGAAFF
J: TRBJ1-2; V: TRBV20-1; D: NA; size: NA; DNA: TGCAGTGCTAGTAGGGAGAGCTACACCTTC; CDR3: CSASRESYTF
J: TRBJ2-1; V: TRBV18; D: NA; size: NA; DNA: TGTGCCAGCTCTCCGAGCTCCTACAATGAGCAGTTCTTC; CDR3: CASSPSSYNEQFF
J: TRBJ2-7; V: TRBV2; D: NA; size: NA; DNA: TGTGCCAGCAGGGAGAGACAGGTATCCTACGAGCAGTACTTC; CDR3: CASRERQVSYEQYF
J: TRBJ2-7; V: TRBV9; D: TRBD1; size: NA; DNA: TGTGCCAGCAGCGTAGCCGCGGGACAGGGGGGCCACGAGCAGTACTTC; CDR3: CASSVAAGQGGHEQYF
J: TRBJ1-1; V: TRBV19; D: TRBD1; size: NA; DNA: TGTGCCAGTACCCATTGGGCTTCAGGGGGCGGTGAAGCTTTCTTT; CDR3: CASTHWASGGGEAFF
J: TRBJ1-2; V: TRBV5-1; D: NA; size: NA; DNA: TGCGCCAGCAGCTTCGTCCAGGGTACCGAAAACTATGGCTACACCTTC; CDR3: CASSFVQGTENYGYTF
J: TRBJ2-7; V: TRBV29-1; D: TRBD1; size: once; DNA: TGCAGCGTTGAATCCCGGACAGGGGGCACGTCCTACGAGCAGTACTTC; CDR3: CSVESRTGGTSYEQYF
J: TRBJ2-1; V: TRBV5-4; D: NA; size: NA; DNA: TGTGCCAGCAGCACAGTAACATACATAGCGGAAGGCACCAATGAGCAGTTCTTC; CDR3: CASSTVTYIAEGTNEQFF
J: TRBJ2-3; V: TRBV5-6; D: NA; size: NA; DNA: TGTGCCAGCAGCCGACGGGTGGCAAGTCTCGGGCAGTATTTT; CDR3: CASSRRVASLGQYF
J: TRBJ2-4; V: TRBV2; D: TRBD2; size: NA; DNA: TGTGCCAGCAGTGACCCGGGACTAGCGGGTTTAGCCAAAAACATTCAGTACTTC; CDR3: CASSDPGLAGLAKNIQYF
J: TRBJ1-1; V: TRBV28; D: NA; size: NA; DNA: TGTGCCAGCAGTTTCTCACTGAGGGATCGGGCTTTCTTT; CDR3: CASSFSLRDRAFF
J: TRBJ2-7; V: TRBV11-3; D: TRBD1; size: NA; DNA: TGTGCCAGCAGCAGGACAGGGTCGGGCGAGCAGTACTTC; CDR3: CASSRTGSGEQYF
J: TRBJ1-1; V: TRBV28; D: NA; size: once; DNA: TGTGCCAGCAGTTTGTTTGACAGGTTGAACACTGAAGCTTTCTTT; CDR3: CASSLFDRLNTEAFF
J: TRBJ2-7; V: TRBV7-6; D: TRBD2; size: NA; DNA: TGTGCCAGCAGCCCCGGGCTAGCGGGAGGTCACGCCTACGAGCAGTACTTC; CDR3: CASSPGLAGGHAYEQYF
J: TRBJ2-1; V: TRBV10-1; D: TRBD2; size: NA; DNA: TGCGCCAGCAGCGACGGGACTAGCGGGAGGAATGAGCAGTTCTTC; CDR3: CASSDGTSGRNEQFF
J: TRBJ1-2; V: TRBV6-1; D: TRBD1; size: NA; DNA: TGTGCCAGCAGTCCCGGACAGGGAAGGGGCTACACCTTC; CDR3: CASSPGQGRGYTF
J: TRBJ2-7; V: TRBV30; D: NA; size: NA; DNA: TGTGCCTGGAGTGTATGGGGCCGAGGCGAGCAGTACTTC; CDR3: CAWSVWGRGEQYF
J: TRBJ2-7; V: TRBV10-1; D: NA; size: NA; DNA: TGCGCCAGCAGTGTATACCGGGACACCCACCGGGAGCAGTACTTC; CDR3: CASSVYRDTHREQYF
J: TRBJ1-2; V: TRBV28; D: NA; size: NA; DNA: TGTGCCAGCAGTTTGGTCGGGTATGGCTACACCTTC; CDR3: CASSLVGYGYTF
J: TRBJ1-4; V: TRBV6-1; D: TRBD1; size: NA; DNA: TGTGCCAGCAGTGAACCAAGGACAGGTAGAAGGAATGAAAAACTGTTTTTT; CDR3: CASSEPRTGRRNEKLFF
J: TRBJ2-6; V: TRBV5-1; D: NA; size: NA; DNA: TGCGCCAGCAGCTTGGTTGGCAGTACAATTTTCTCTGGGGCCAACGTCCTGACTTTC; CDR3: CASSLVGSTIFSGANVLTF
J: TRBJ1-5; V: TRBV29-1; D: NA; size: NA; DNA: TGCAGCGTTGGCAGCGGCCGAAATCAGCCCCAGAATTTT; CDR3: CSVGSGRNQPQNF
J: TRBJ1-1; V: TRBV9; D: TRBD1; size: NA; DNA: TGTGCCAGCACTAGATTCCCGGGACAGGGGGCTGAAGCTTTCTTT; CDR3: CASTRFPGQGAEAFF
J: TRBJ2-3; V: TRBV4-1; D: TRBD2; size: NA; DNA: TGCGCCAGCAGCCAACGTCCTGGGACGGGGGGATATAGCACAGATACGCAGTATTTT; CDR3: CASSQRPGTGGYSTDTQYF
J: TRBJ2-7; V: TRBV5-1; D: NA; size: NA; DNA: TGCGCCAGCAGTCCAGCAGGCTCCTACGAGCAGTACTTC; CDR3: CASSPAGSYEQYF
J: TRBJ2-2; V: TRBV7-8; D: NA; size: NA; DNA: TGTGCCAGCAGCTCCCGTATAGGAGCGAACACCGGGGAGCTGTTTTTT; CDR3: CASSSRIGANTGELFF
J: TRBJ1-3; V: TRBV5-4; D: NA; size: NA; DNA: TGTGCCAGCAGTGGAGGAGGTGGAAACACCATATATTTT; CDR3: CASSGGGGNTIYF
J: TRBJ2-2; V: TRBV5-1; D: TRBD1; size: NA; DNA: TGCGCCAGCAGCTTGGCAGGGGGCGATGCCGGGGAGCTGTTTTTT; CDR3: CASSLAGGDAGELFF
J: TRBJ1-6; V: TRBV11-2; D: NA; size: NA; DNA: TGTGCCAGCAGATTAGCCGGAGCGAACTCCTATAATTCACCCCTCCACTTT; CDR3: CASRLAGANSYNSPLHF
J: TRBJ1-2; V: TRBV27; D: NA; size: NA; DNA: TGTGCCAGCAGTCCAGGGCGGTCAGGGTCCTATGGCTACACCTTC; CDR3: CASSPGRSGSYGYTF